This entry lists 6 T cell receptor beta chains sequenced from one sample in a study of T cells in tumors after PD-1 blockade. Profiled with immunoSEQ multiplex PCR; TCRdb holds only in-frame clones, not every one. Among 9,500 to 15,000 clones listed, 63% were seen once. Sample: tumor tissue, taken before anti-PD-1 treatment. Every receptor here comes from a human donor with basal cell carcinoma.

This clone rates as medium-sized. This sequence joins TRBV24-1 and TRBJ2-7, with D unresolved. With 4 bases removed from V and 0 bases from J, the gap between germline ends came to 6 bases. This CDR3 spans 13 amino acids. CDR1 and CDR2 from the germline V gene are KGHDR and SFDVKD. DNA for the CDR3: TGTGCCACCAGTGAAGGGATCTCCTACGAGCAGTACTTC. It yields the protein CATSEGISYEQYF.

This clone is deemed medium-sized (0.01 to 0.1%). The chain joins TRBV7-9 to TRBJ1-1, with 9 bases aligning to TRBD1. Germline V gene sequence: CDR1 SEHNR, CDR2 FQNEAQ (reference sequence). This CDR3 spans 14 amino acids. V lost 6 bases and J lost 5; bases outside the gene matches: 7. CDR3 in amino acids: CASRPQGARTEAFF. In DNA, the CDR3 is TGTGCCAGCAGACCACAGGGGGCGCGAACTGAAGCTTTCTTT.

By sample share, this clone is medium-sized. The chain has TRBV2 and TRBJ2-5; D uncertain. The V end lost 5 bases, the J end lost 3 bases, and 13 bases lay between the germline ends. The germline CDR1 and CDR2 sequences are SNHLY and FYNNEI. The CDR3 consists of 14 residues. CDR3 region: CASSIRIIEETQYF. CDR3 bases: TGTGCCAGCAGTATACGTATAATTGAAGAGACCCAGTACTTC.

This clone was observed a few times. The DNA of the CDR3 is TGTGCCTGGGCGGTTGGGGGTAGGAATTCACCCCTCCACTTT. It translates to CAWAVGGRNSPLHF. The chain uses TRBV30 and TRBJ1-6, with a possible D match to TRBD1 (5 bases). Trimming left V 5 bases short and J 7 bases short, with 15 bases between. This CDR3 region has 14 residues. Looked up from germline, CDR1 is GTSNPN and CDR2 is SVGIG (reference sequence).

V gene TRBV29-1 combines with J gene TRBJ2-1; tentative D call: TRBD2 (7 bases). With 7 bases removed from V and 7 bases from J, the gap between germline ends came to 17 bases. This CDR3 spans 13 amino acids. The germline CDR1 and CDR2 sequences are SQVTM and ANQGSEA. The CDR3 DNA reads TGCAGCGCCATAAGGGGGGGAAGGAATGAGCAGTTCTTC. Translation: CSAIRGGRNEQFF.

In this sample, this clone is medium-sized. The chain combines TRBV2 with TRBJ2-3; 11 nucleotides agree with TRBD1. The CDR3 sequence is 16 residues long. Germline lookup yields CDR1 SNHLY and CDR2 FYNNEI. Losses at the gene ends were 4 bases for V and 3 bases for J; bases not matched to a gene: 6. Written as DNA, the CDR3 is TGTGCCAGCAGTGCAGGGTGGGACAGGGGGACAGATACGCAGTATTTT. It yields the protein CASSAGWDRGTDTQYF.